Each of the 13 T cell receptor beta chains below was sequenced from the same sample in a study of cytomegalovirus exposure and HLA in healthy donors (TCRdb year 2017). The method was the immunoSEQ multiplex PCR assay. The multiplex PCR relied on a mix of 60 forward primers for TCR Vbeta segments and 13 reverse primers for TCR Jbeta segments. Imported from immuneACCESS, the table was reduced by TCRdb to in-frame sequences with V and J called. These copies leave out some clones; in studies compared against another copy, an unresolved V gene accounts for under half, and the cause of the remainder is not known. The sample has about 150,000 clones on record. The ten largest make up around 1.5% of the sample. What was sequenced was PBMCs. These receptor sequences come from a woman between 50 and 59 years old in good health and CMV-seronegative.

The V gene is TRBV10-3, the J gene TRBJ2-7; TRBD2 might be the D (6 bases). Trimming pared 0 bases from V and 2 bases from J, leaving 8 bases between. The CDR3 is made up of 14 amino acids. Germline V lookup: CDR1 ENHRY, CDR2 SYGVKD. The CDR3 protein is CAISESGGPYEQYF. The CDR3 nucleotides are TGTGCCATCAGTGAGTCGGGGGGTCCCTACGAGCAGTACTTC.

The chain uses TRBV7-9 and TRBJ1-2; a weak D match, TRBD1 (6 bases). Trimming took off 1 base at V and 9 bases at J, with 12 bases between the two ends. CDR1 SEHNR and CDR2 FQNEAQ come from the germline V gene (reference sequence). The CDR3 is made up of 13 amino acids. CDR3 sequence (DNA): TGTGCCAGCAGCTTAGGGGGGACATGTCGCTACACCTTC. Translated, it gives CASSLGGTCRYTF.

This chain links TRBV12-5 with TRBJ1-6, with a tentative D call TRBD1 (6 bases). Germline CDR1 reads LGHNT; CDR2 reads FRNRAP. CDR3 length equals 14 residues. V was clipped by 2 bases and J by 7 bases, with 9 bases between them. CDR3 sequence: CASGLNRENSPLHF. The CDR3 DNA reads as TGTGCTAGTGGTTTGAACAGGGAGAATTCACCCCTCCACTTT.

V and J are TRBV9 and TRBJ2-3; TRBD1 matches 10 bases. CDR1 and CDR2 (germline): SGDLS, YYNGEE. The CDR3 is made up of 16 amino acids. J gave up 4 bases and V 4 bases, and 9 bases lay outside the gene matches. The CDR3 region has the DNA TGTGCCAGCAGCCCCCGGACAGGGGGGGAGGCAGATACGCAGTATTTT. Its translation: CASSPRTGGEADTQYF.

This chain uses TRBV28 with TRBJ2-6; 9 nucleotides align to TRBD1. The CDR3 covers 16 residues. Losses at the gene ends were 3 bases for V and 3 bases for J; bases not matched to a gene: 3. Germline V CDR1 and CDR2: MDHEN, SYDVKM. DNA of the CDR3: TGTGCCAGCAGTTTTTGGACAGGGGATGGGGCCAACGTCCTGACTTTC. Amino acid sequence: CASSFWTGDGANVLTF.

The gene calls are TRBV7-9 and TRBJ2-7; 9 bases fit TRBD2. The CDR3 totals 15 residues. Germline values: CDR1 SEHNR, CDR2 FQNEAQ (reference sequence). The V segment lost 0 bases and the J segment 2 bases; nucleotides outside the gene matches: 2. The CDR3 sequence: CASSLALAGTYEQYF. CDR3 nucleotide sequence: TGTGCCAGCAGCTTAGCGCTAGCGGGGACCTACGAGCAGTACTTC. Full variable domain (remainder filled in from reference TRBV7-9 and TRBJ2-7): DTGVSQNPRHKITKRGQNVTFRCDPISEHNRLYWYRQTLGQGPEFLTYFQNEAQLEKSRLLSDRFSAERPKGSFSTLEIQRTEQGDSAMYLCASSLALAGTYEQYFGPGTRLTVT.

The chain joins TRBV7-3 to TRBJ2-3; 9 positions match TRBD2. The CDR3 has 16 residues. After removal of 0 bases from V and 6 bases from J, the junction contained 7 bases not matched to a gene. The germline CDR1 and CDR2 sequences are SGHTA and FQGTGA. CDR3 protein: CASSLTGGRAGDTQYF. The DNA of the CDR3 is TGTGCCAGCAGCTTAACTGGCGGGAGGGCCGGGGATACGCAGTATTTT.

The J gene is TRBJ2-7, the V gene TRBV5-6, with D tentatively TRBD2 (5 bases). The V end lost 0 bases, the J end lost 5 bases, and 6 bases lay between the germline ends. Germline assignment: CDR1 SGHDT and CDR2 YYEEEE. CDR3 length equals 12 residues. The CDR3 sequence: CASSLAGNEQYF. CDR3 DNA: TGTGCCAGCAGCTTGGCGGGGAACGAGCAGTACTTC.

V gene TRBV5-1 combines with J gene TRBJ2-5, with TRBD1 identical over 9 bases. This CDR3 spans 15 amino acids. Trimming cost V 2 bases and J 5 bases; bases outside gene matches: 7. Germline V gives CDR1 SGHRS, CDR2 YFSETQ. CDR3 sequence reads: CASSFGQGNFETQYF. The CDR3 DNA is TGCGCCAGCAGCTTCGGACAGGGGAATTTCGAGACCCAGTACTTC. Drawing the rest from reference TRBV5-1 and TRBJ2-5, the complete variable domain is KAGVTQTPRYLIKTRGQQVTLSCSPISGHRSVSWYQQTPGQGLQFLFEYFSETQRNKGNFPGRFSGRQFSNSRSEMNVSTLELGDSALYLCASSFGQGNFETQYFGPGTRLLVL.

The V and J genes are TRBV6-1 and TRBJ1-5; the D gene is possibly TRBD1 (6 bases). V was pared by 4 bases and J by 4 bases, with 14 bases between. The CDR3 runs 15 residues. Germline-derived CDR1 and CDR2 are MNHNS and SASEGT. The CDR3 loop reads CASSGKGTLNQPQHF. The CDR3 DNA reads as TGTGCCAGCAGTGGAAAAGGGACACTTAATCAGCCCCAGCATTTT.

The V gene is TRBV7-8, the J gene TRBJ1-6; no clear D gene. This CDR3 contains 16 residues. V was trimmed by 4 bases and J by 7 bases, leaving 17 bases between them. From germline, CDR1 is SGHVS and CDR2 FQNEAQ. The CDR3 bases are TGTGCCAGCAGCTCGTCAGGAACGATCGCCAATTCACCCCTCCACTTT. Encoded protein: CASSSSGTIANSPLHF.

The CDR3 spells CASSLQVSSGANVLTF. The CDR3 DNA is TGTGCCAGCAGCTTACAGGTGTCTTCTGGGGCCAACGTCCTGACTTTC. The chain is built from TRBV7-9 and TRBJ2-6, with D uncertain. CDR3 length: 16 amino acids. Trimming shortened V by 2 bases and J by 1 base, and 9 bases separated the two germline ends. Germline CDR1 is SEHNR and CDR2 is FQNEAQ (reference sequence).

Written as DNA, the CDR3 is TGTGCCAGCAGCCGACAGGGGAAGGGGCCCCAGCATTTT. It yields the protein CASSRQGKGPQHF. The genes are TRBV6-5 and TRBJ1-5, with 8 bases that match TRBD1. Germline CDR1 is MNHEY and CDR2 is SVGAGI. After removal of 6 bases from V and 9 bases from J, the junction contained 7 bases not matched to a gene. The CDR3 spans 13 residues.